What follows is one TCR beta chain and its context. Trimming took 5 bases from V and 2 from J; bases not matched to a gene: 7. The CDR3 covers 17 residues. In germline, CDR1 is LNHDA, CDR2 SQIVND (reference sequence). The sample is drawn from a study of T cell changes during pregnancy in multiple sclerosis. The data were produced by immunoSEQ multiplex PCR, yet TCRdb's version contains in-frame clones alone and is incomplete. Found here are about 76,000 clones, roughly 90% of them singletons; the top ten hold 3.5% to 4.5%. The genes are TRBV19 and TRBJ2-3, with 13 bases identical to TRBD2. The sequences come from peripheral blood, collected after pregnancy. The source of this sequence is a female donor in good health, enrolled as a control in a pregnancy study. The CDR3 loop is CASSLRLAGGNTDTQYF. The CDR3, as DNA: TGTGCCAGTAGTCTGAGACTAGCGGGGGGAAACACAGATACGCAGTATTTT.